The 19 T cell receptor beta chains below all came from one sample that was sequenced in a study of blood T cell repertoires in COVID-19. Sequencing used immunoSEQ multiplex PCR; TCRdb keeps in-frame clones, though not all of them. This sample has roughly 290,000 clones, with 85% to 90% found just once. The specimen sequenced was peripheral blood. These receptors came from a man aged 25-40 years with acute or convalescent COVID-19.

The chain links TRBV20-1 to TRBJ1-4; D uncertain. CDR1 is DFQATT, CDR2 SNEGSKA, per germline (reference sequence). The ends were cut back, 0 bases at V and 11 bases at J, with 7 bases in the middle. The length of the CDR3 is 11 residues. The CDR3, as DNA: TGCAGTGCTAGAGATATAGTGAAACTGTTTTTT. Translated: CSARDIVKLFF.

The chain has TRBV19 and TRBJ1-3, with 8 bases that match TRBD1. The CDR3 contains 15 residues. Germline lookup yields CDR1 LNHDA and CDR2 SQIVND (reference sequence). The junction had 11 bases not matched to a gene; V was cut back by 7 bases and J by 6 bases. CDR3 sequence: CASTIGRGQPNTIYF. The CDR3 DNA is TGTGCCAGTACCATCGGCAGGGGGCAACCAAACACCATATATTTT.

The V and J genes are TRBV7-9 and TRBJ2-2, with 7 bases matching TRBD1. The germline V gene has CDR1 SEHNR and CDR2 FQNEAQ (reference sequence). Losses at the gene ends were 5 bases for V and 4 bases for J; bases not matched to a gene: 4. The CDR3 loop spans 14 amino acids. The CDR3 loop reads CASSERGLTGELFF. CDR3 sequence (DNA): TGTGCCAGCAGCGAAAGGGGGCTCACCGGGGAGCTGTTTTTT.

Only a few counts were recorded for this clone. The chain combines TRBV3-1 (or the pseudogene TRBV3-2) with TRBJ1-1; no reliable D call. V was pared by 4 bases and J by 5 bases, with 17 bases between. The length of the CDR3 is 15 residues. The V gene's germline CDR1 is LGHDT and CDR2 YNNKEL (reference sequence). CDR3 residues: CASSPRLAIKTEAFF. The CDR3 DNA sequence: TGTGCCAGCAGCCCCAGACTAGCGATTAAGACTGAAGCTTTCTTT.

CDR3 coding DNA: TGCGCCAGCAGCTGGGGACAGGGCTCCTACGAGCAGTACTTC. It translates to CASSWGQGSYEQYF. This chain connects TRBV5-1 to TRBJ2-7; 9 bases are shared with TRBD1. There are 14 residues in the CDR3. V was pared by 3 bases and J by 0 bases, with 1 base of the junction left unmatched. In germline, CDR1 is SGHRS, CDR2 YFSETQ.

V gene TRBV28 combines with J gene TRBJ1-5, with D tentatively TRBD1 (5 bases). This CDR3 is built from 12 residues. V dropped 1 base and J dropped 13 bases, with 11 bases sitting between them. Germline CDR1 reads MDHEN; CDR2 reads SYDVKM. CDR3 bases: TGTGCCAGCAGTTTATCAACAGGCGATCAGCATTTT. Translated: CASSLSTGDQHF. Together with reference TRBV28 and TRBJ1-5, the CDR3 gives the full variable domain: DVKVTQSSRYLVKRTGEKVFLECVQDMDHENMFWYRQDPGLGLRLIYFSYDVKMKEKGDIPEGYSVSREKKERFSLILESASTNQTSMYLCASSLSTGDQHFGDGTRLSIL.

The genes are TRBV7-3 and TRBJ2-1; 7 bases fit TRBD1. This CDR3 contains 15 residues. The trim removed 5 bases at V and 6 bases at J, leaving 10 bases unmatched. Germline V CDR1 and CDR2: SGHTA, FQGTGA. The CDR3 spells CASSPVPRQGNEQFF. DNA for the CDR3: TGTGCCAGCAGCCCTGTCCCTCGACAGGGCAATGAGCAGTTCTTC.

The chain carries TRBV5-1 and TRBJ2-3; perhaps TRBD2 as D (6 bases). Between the trimmed V and J ends, which lost 3 bases and 1 base, there was a span of 12 bases. Germline V gene lookup returns CDR1 SGHRS and CDR2 YFSETQ. This CDR3 spans 15 amino acids. CDR3 in DNA: TGCGCCAGCAGCTCGTACTGGGGGGGCACAGATACGCAGTATTTT. Protein product: CASSSYWGGTDTQYF.

The J gene is TRBJ2-5, the V gene TRBV28, with D uncertain. Germline CDR1 is MDHEN and CDR2 is SYDVKM. The V end lost 7 bases, the J end lost 0 bases, and 12 bases lay between the germline ends. The CDR3 runs to 14 residues. Written as DNA, the CDR3 is TGTGCCAGCATTAATCAACGGTACCAAGAGACCCAGTACTTC. Residues: CASINQRYQETQYF.

The V gene is TRBV7-6, the J gene TRBJ2-3; 12 bases fit TRBD2. The CDR3 is 16 residues long. V lost 5 bases and J lost 5; bases outside the gene matches: 8. Germline lookup yields CDR1 SGHVS and CDR2 FNYEAQ. CDR3 in DNA: TGTGCCAGCAGCCTCAGACTAGCGGGAGTGGTAGATACGCAGTATTTT. Its protein product is CASSLRLAGVVDTQYF.

The rearrangement joins TRBV19 to TRBJ1-1; D possibly corresponds to TRBD1 (6 bases). Deletions cut 6 bases from V and 11 bases from J, with 19 bases between. The CDR3 length is 13 residues. Germline V gene lookup returns CDR1 LNHDA and CDR2 SQIVND (reference sequence). The CDR3 region has the DNA TGTGCCAGTAGGCAGCACAGGGTAGCTATGGCTTTCTTT. It codes for CASRQHRVAMAFF.

V and J are TRBV27 and TRBJ1-2, with 7 bases matching TRBD1. Trimming at V came to 2 bases and at J to 4 bases, leaving 1 base not matched to a gene. Germline assignment: CDR1 MNHEY and CDR2 SMNVEV (reference sequence). The CDR3 runs to 13 residues. The CDR3 DNA reads TGTGCCAGCAGTTTACAGGGGGGCTATGGCTACACCTTC. Translation gives CASSLQGGYGYTF.

The chain is built from TRBV7-2 and TRBJ1-5; the D gene is possibly TRBD1 (5 bases). Per germline, CDR1 SGHTA and CDR2 FQGNSA. This CDR3 has 14 residues. Trimming took off 1 base at V and 7 bases at J, with 11 bases between the two ends. The CDR3 nucleotides read TGTGCCAGCAGCTTAGGGGGCAGCGGGCAGCCCCAGCATTTT. It translates to CASSLGGSGQPQHF.

The gene calls are TRBV30 and TRBJ2-1; TRBD2 agrees at 11 bases. This CDR3 has 19 residues. V lost 8 bases to trimming and J lost 1 base; unmatched junction nucleotides: 19. CDR1 is GTSNPN, CDR2 SVGIG, per germline (reference sequence). CDR3 protein: CAPPYAKLAGDESYNEQFF. For the CDR3, the DNA is TGTGCCCCCCCCTACGCAAAACTAGCGGGAGATGAATCCTACAATGAGCAGTTCTTC.

The chain employs TRBV28 and TRBJ2-3, with 9 bases fitting TRBD1. Germline-derived CDR1 and CDR2 are MDHEN and SYDVKM. The CDR3 sequence is 16 residues long. The junction had 11 bases not matched to a gene; V was cut back by 5 bases and J by 5 bases. Here the CDR3 DNA reads TGTGCCAGCAGTCCTAGAACAGGGGGCTCCTTAGATACGCAGTATTTT. Its protein product is CASSPRTGGSLDTQYF. Based on the CDR3 plus reference TRBV28 and TRBJ2-3, the full variable domain is DVKVTQSSRYLVKRTGEKVFLECVQDMDHENMFWYRQDPGLGLRLIYFSYDVKMKEKGDIPEGYSVSREKKERFSLILESASTNQTSMYLCASSPRTGGSLDTQYFGPGTRLTVL.

The chain employs TRBV5-1 and TRBJ2-2; tentative D call: TRBD2 (6 bases). The germline CDR1 and CDR2 sequences are SGHRS and YFSETQ. There are 14 residues in the CDR3. The V end was cut by 9 bases, the J end by 1 base, with 13 bases between. CDR3 DNA sequence: TGCGCCACCAATGGAGGGGAGAACACCGGGGAGCTGTTTTTT. Translating gives CATNGGENTGELFF.

The J gene is TRBJ1-2, the V gene TRBV28; tentatively, D is TRBD1 (6 bases). V lost 5 bases and J 4 bases, leaving 17 bases between the germline ends. The V gene's germline CDR1 is MDHEN and CDR2 SYDVKM. The CDR3 runs to 15 residues. The CDR3 loop reads CASSLNPGEIYGYTF. The DNA for the CDR3 is TGTGCCAGCAGTCTCAATCCAGGGGAGATCTATGGCTACACCTTC.

The rearrangement joins TRBV19 to TRBJ1-1, with D maybe TRBD1 (6 bases). The CDR3 is 12 amino acids. CDR1 and CDR2 (germline): LNHDA, SQIVND (reference sequence). Trimming pared 6 bases from V and 4 bases from J, leaving 9 bases between. The CDR3 DNA sequence: TGTGCCAGTAGCCCAGGGGTCACTGAAGCTTTCTTT. Its translation is CASSPGVTEAFF.

This chain joins TRBV30 and TRBJ2-7, with D maybe TRBD2 (5 bases). The CDR3 runs to 15 residues. Germline assignment: CDR1 GTSNPN and CDR2 SVGIG (reference sequence). V dropped 3 bases and J dropped 2 bases, with 17 bases sitting between them. CDR3 nucleotide sequence: TGTGCCTGGAGGAGAGCGTTGAGGGTTCCCTACGAGCAGTACTTC. It specifies CAWRRALRVPYEQYF.